The rows below give T cell receptor beta chains drawn from one sample of a study of T cells after yellow fever vaccination. TCRdb itself ran the 5' RACE reads through MiXCR, one entry per CDR3 protein. There are 620,000 or so distinct CDR3 sequences in the sample; 17% occur only once, and 17% lies in the top ten. The sample in question was PBMCs, obtained roughly 5 days after the first yellow fever vaccination. The receptors were sampled from a man between 18 and 29 years old who received the YFV17D yellow fever vaccine. The CDR3 runs from the conserved cysteine through the conserved F or W. The D gene is left open where the match is weak. The size of a clone is reported for some rows only, either as once, few or many, or as a class for expanded clones.

j_call	clone_size	d_call	v_call	cdr3_aa	cdr3_nt
TRBJ1-5	-	-	TRBV7-9	CASSSGARNQPQHF	TGTGCCAGCAGCTCCGGGGCCCGCAATCAGCCCCAGCATTTT
TRBJ1-6	many	TRBD1	TRBV7-6	CASSFEPAPGGDNSPLHF	TGTGCCAGCAGCTTCGAACCCGCCCCAGGGGGTGATAATTCACCCCTCCACTTT
TRBJ2-2	-	-	TRBV7-9	CASSPVKGTLNTGELFF	TGTGCCAGCAGCCCCGTGAAGGGGACACTGAACACCGGGGAGCTGTTTTTT
TRBJ2-2	-	-	TRBV6-1	CASSPRVLKPGELFF	TGTGCCAGCAGCCCCCGGGTCCTAAAGCCCGGGGAGCTGTTTTTT
TRBJ2-1	few	TRBD2	TRBV6-5	CASSYRQGGNEQFF	TGTGCCAGCAGTTATCGGCAGGGAGGGAATGAGCAGTTCTTC
TRBJ1-1	-	TRBD1	TRBV10-3	CAISGQGLVAEAFF	TGTGCCATCAGTGGACAGGGGCTAGTCGCTGAAGCTTTCTTT
TRBJ2-2	many	-	TRBV9	CASSVAATGELFF	TGTGCCAGCAGCGTAGCTGCCACCGGGGAGCTGTTTTTT
TRBJ2-1	few	TRBD2	TRBV9	CASSVSRGLAGRSSYNEQFF	TGTGCCAGCAGCGTTTCGCGGGGACTAGCGGGGCGAAGCTCCTACAATGAGCAGTTCTTC
TRBJ2-3	few	TRBD1	TRBV7-9	CASSSGTGGVGDTQYF	TGTGCCAGCAGCTCCGGGACAGGGGGGGTTGGTGATACGCAGTATTTT
TRBJ2-1	few	-	TRBV4-1	CASSQESGSYNEQFF	TGCGCCAGCAGCCAAGAGAGCGGGTCCTACAATGAGCAGTTCTTC
TRBJ2-2	-	-	TRBV7-8	CASSLAGPGLGELFF	TGTGCCAGCAGCTTAGCGGGTCCGGGTCTCGGGGAGCTGTTTTTT
TRBJ2-1	-	TRBD2	TRBV7-8	CASSLARLAGEHEQFF	TGTGCCAGCAGCTTAGCGCGACTAGCGGGGGAGCATGAGCAGTTCTTC
TRBJ1-2	-	-	TRBV5-1	CASSSTFYGYTF	TGCGCCAGCAGCTCTACATTTTATGGCTACACCTTC
TRBJ2-7	few	TRBD1	TRBV20-1	CSARPRQGPSNEQYF	TGCAGTGCTAGGCCTAGACAGGGGCCGAGCAACGAGCAGTACTTC
TRBJ2-3	-	TRBD1	TRBV12-3/TRBV12-4	CASSLSQGARGDTQYF	TGTGCCAGCAGTTTATCCCAGGGGGCGCGGGGAGATACGCAGTATTTT
TRBJ2-7	few	-	TRBV7-2	CASSLAPGGGYEQYF	TGTGCCAGCAGCTTAGCCCCAGGGGGGGGCTACGAGCAGTACTTC
TRBJ2-1	-	TRBD1	TRBV12-3/TRBV12-4	CASSITGGYDNEQFF	TGTGCCAGCAGTATTACAGGGGGGTATGACAATGAGCAGTTCTTC
TRBJ2-1	many	-	TRBV7-8	CASSSMNSNEQFF	TGTGCCAGCAGCTCCATGAACAGCAATGAGCAGTTCTTC
TRBJ2-3	few	-	TRBV6-1	CASRGDVAGDTQYF	TGTGCCAGCAGGGGGGATGTTGCGGGAGATACGCAGTATTTT
TRBJ1-1	many	-	TRBV7-2	CASSVSMNTEAFF	TGTGCCAGCAGCGTCAGCATGAACACTGAAGCTTTCTTT
TRBJ1-1	-	-	TRBV18	CASSPLLTDTEAFF	TGTGCCAGCTCACCACTCTTGACGGACACTGAAGCTTTCTTT
TRBJ2-2	-	TRBD2	TRBV12-3/TRBV12-4	CAFSFTSGGGTGTGELFF	TGTGCCTTCAGTTTTACTAGCGGGGGAGGTACGGGGACCGGGGAGCTGTTTTTT
TRBJ2-1	-	-	TRBV19	CASSISSYNEQFF	TGTGCCAGTAGTATCAGCTCCTACAATGAGCAGTTCTTC
TRBJ2-1	-	TRBD2	TRBV4-3	CASSRLRGVTYNEQFF	TGCGCCAGCAGCCGACTGCGGGGGGTTACCTACAATGAGCAGTTCTTC
TRBJ1-1	few	-	TRBV7-9	CASREGSTEAFF	TGTGCCAGCAGGGAAGGGTCCACTGAAGCTTTCTTT
TRBJ2-7	few	TRBD2	TRBV4-1	CASRRISSGGYEQYF	TGCGCCAGCAGACGTATTTCTAGCGGGGGCTACGAGCAGTACTTC
TRBJ1-5	-	-	TRBV20-1	CSAGTRYDNQPQHF	TGCAGTGCTGGAACCAGGTACGACAATCAGCCCCAGCATTTT
TRBJ2-7	few	TRBD1	TRBV18	CASSPRAPQGVNEQYF	TGTGCCAGCTCACCACGGGCCCCACAGGGGGTCAACGAGCAGTACTTC
TRBJ2-2	few	-	TRBV20-1	CSASPINTGELFF	TGCAGTGCTAGCCCAATAAACACCGGGGAGCTGTTTTTT
TRBJ2-2	few	-	TRBV4-3	CASSRSWGGPTGELFF	TGCGCCAGCAGCCGTTCCTGGGGGGGGCCGACCGGGGAGCTGTTTTTT
TRBJ2-3	few	TRBD2	TRBV9	CASSPHGGSSTDTQYF	TGTGCCAGCAGCCCCCACGGGGGGTCTAGCACAGATACGCAGTATTTT
TRBJ2-2	-	TRBD1	TRBV7-9	CASSPGTGGDTGELFF	TGTGCCAGCAGCCCAGGGACAGGGGGTGACACCGGGGAGCTGTTTTTT
TRBJ2-2	-	-	TRBV20-1	CSARPPGRNTGELFF	TGCAGTGCTAGACCGCCGGGACGGAACACCGGGGAGCTGTTTTTT
TRBJ2-1	many	-	TRBV5-1	CASSLAPTYNEQFF	TGCGCCAGCAGCTTGGCACCCACCTATAATGAGCAGTTCTTC
TRBJ2-3	-	TRBD2	TRBV9	CASKPAAGADTQYF	TGTGCCAGCAAGCCCGCAGCGGGGGCCGATACGCAGTATTTT
TRBJ2-3	-	-	TRBV29-1	CSAKPPSTDTQYF	TGCAGCGCGAAGCCCCCTAGCACAGATACGCAGTATTTT
TRBJ2-5	few	-	TRBV5-1	CASTPLSRARTTQYF	TGCGCCAGCACCCCTCTAAGCAGGGCAAGGACGACCCAGTACTTC
TRBJ1-1	few	TRBD1	TRBV19	CASSRGRGKSTEAFF	TGTGCCAGTAGTAGGGGCAGGGGGAAGAGCACTGAAGCTTTCTTT
TRBJ2-7	-	TRBD1	TRBV19	CASRTGTGPSYEQYF	TGTGCCAGTAGAACCGGGACAGGGCCCTCCTACGAGCAGTACTTC
TRBJ1-6	few	-	TRBV2	CASSVDTPHSFSPLHF	TGTGCCAGCAGTGTGGACACCCCCCACTCTTTTTCACCCCTCCACTTT
TRBJ2-1	few	-	TRBV21-1	CASSKGEQGIYNEQFF	TGTGCCAGCAGCAAAGGCGAACAGGGGATCTACAATGAGCAGTTCTTC
TRBJ2-7	-	TRBD2	TRBV11-2	CASSSSLGGGYEQYF	TGTGCCAGCAGCTCGAGCCTGGGGGGGGGCTACGAGCAGTACTTC
TRBJ1-1	few	-	TRBV4-2	CASSQGGITEAFF	TGTGCCAGCAGCCAAGGAGGGATCACTGAAGCTTTCTTT
TRBJ2-5	-	TRBD1	TRBV4-3	CASSQDWNRGPETQYF	TGCGCCAGCAGCCAAGATTGGAACAGGGGGCCAGAGACCCAGTACTTC
TRBJ2-3	few	-	TRBV4-3	CASSQGGRGRSTDTQYF	TGCGCCAGCAGCCAAGGGGGAAGGGGGAGAAGCACAGATACGCAGTATTTT
TRBJ2-2	-	-	TRBV7-3	CASSSGSRTGELFF	TGTGCCAGCAGCTCAGGGTCGAGAACCGGGGAGCTGTTTTTT
TRBJ2-3	-	-	TRBV5-1	CASSLSRTLFSDTQYF	TGCGCCAGCAGCCTATCCAGGACCCTGTTTTCGGATACGCAGTATTTT
TRBJ1-1	-	-	TRBV9	CASSPDLQGALTEAFF	TGTGCCAGCAGCCCAGACCTTCAGGGTGCTCTCACTGAAGCTTTCTTT
TRBJ1-6	-	-	TRBV6-1	CASSRYRAGNHSPLHF	TGTGCCAGCAGCAGATATAGGGCCGGAAACCATTCACCCCTCCACTTT
TRBJ1-1	few	-	TRBV27	CASTRNLNTEAFF	TGTGCCAGCACACGAAACCTGAACACTGAAGCTTTCTTT
TRBJ1-1	few	-	TRBV20-1	CSVGGEKAFF	TGCAGTGTAGGGGGAGAAAAAGCTTTCTTT
TRBJ2-2	few	-	TRBV7-2	CASSFSRELFF	TGTGCCAGCAGCTTTTCCCGGGAGCTGTTTTTT
TRBJ2-7	-	-	TRBV7-2	CASSLRTGYVDDYEQYF	TGTGCCAGCAGCTTGCGTACAGGGTATGTCGATGACTACGAGCAGTACTTC
TRBJ2-3	few	TRBD1	TRBV24-1	CATSDTTGQGPQYF	TGTGCCACCAGTGATACCACGGGACAGGGTCCGCAGTATTTT
TRBJ2-5	-	TRBD2	TRBV5-1	CASSLVLAGEDTQYF	TGCGCCAGCAGCTTGGTGCTAGCGGGGGAAGATACCCAGTACTTC
TRBJ1-3	-	-	TRBV7-2	CASSLGEAVGNTIYF	TGTGCCAGCAGCTTAGGAGAAGCAGTTGGAAACACCATATATTTT
TRBJ1-2	few	-	TRBV3-1	CASSQDTYTNYGYTF	TGTGCCAGCAGCCAAGACACATATACTAACTATGGCTACACCTTC